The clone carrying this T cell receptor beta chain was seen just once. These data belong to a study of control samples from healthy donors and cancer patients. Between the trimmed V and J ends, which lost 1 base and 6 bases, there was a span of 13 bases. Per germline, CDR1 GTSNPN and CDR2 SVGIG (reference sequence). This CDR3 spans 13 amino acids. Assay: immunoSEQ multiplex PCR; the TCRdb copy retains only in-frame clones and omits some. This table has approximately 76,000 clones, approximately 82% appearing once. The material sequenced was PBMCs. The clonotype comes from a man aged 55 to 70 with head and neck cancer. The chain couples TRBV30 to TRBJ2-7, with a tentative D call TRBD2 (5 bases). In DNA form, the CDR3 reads TGTGCCTGGAGTGCTCCCAGCGGTGTCGAGCAGTACTTC. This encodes CAWSAPSGVEQYF.